The next 13 T cell receptor beta chains were all read from a single sample in a study of blood T cell repertoires in COVID-19. The data were produced by immunoSEQ multiplex PCR, yet TCRdb's version contains in-frame clones alone and is incomplete. The profile shows around 94,000 clones, about 86% of them singletons. The sequencing input was peripheral blood. All receptors come from a man older than 75 with acute or convalescent COVID-19.

The chain links TRBV10-3 to TRBJ2-4; 7 bases map to TRBD2. The CDR3 spans 18 residues. CDR1 is ENHRY and CDR2 is SYGVKD in the germline V gene. The ends lost 0 bases at V and 0 bases at J; junction bases unmatched: 8. CDR3 sequence: CAISESSAGDLAKNIQYF. CDR3 DNA sequence: TGTGCCATCAGTGAGTCTTCTGCGGGAGATCTAGCCAAAAACATTCAGTACTTC.

The J gene is TRBJ1-1, the V gene TRBV18; tentative D call: TRBD1 (5 bases). V dropped 4 bases and J dropped 12 bases, with 21 bases sitting between them. The CDR3 consists of 14 residues. Per the germline V gene, CDR1 is KGHSH and CDR2 is LQKENI. CDR3 nucleotide sequence: TGTGCCAGCTCACAAGACCAACAGGACCCATTAACTTTCTTT. This sequence encodes CASSQDQQDPLTFF. Filled out from reference TRBV18 and TRBJ1-1, the complete variable domain reads NAGVMQNPRHLVRRRGQEARLRCSPMKGHSHVYWYRQLPEEGLKFMVYLQKENIIDESGMPKERFSAEFPKEGPSILRIQQVVRGDSAAYFCASSQDQQDPLTFFGQGTRLTVV.

The rearrangement links TRBV9 to TRBJ2-7, with D tentatively TRBD1 (6 bases). There are 15 residues in the CDR3. V shed 3 bases and J shed 0 bases, with 13 bases lying between them. CDR1 SGDLS and CDR2 YYNGEE come from the germline V gene. The CDR3 loop reads CASSASWDTSYEQYF. The CDR3 DNA follows: TGTGCCAGCAGCGCATCCTGGGACACCTCCTACGAGCAGTACTTC.

This rearrangement joins TRBV5-1 to TRBJ2-2, with 9 nucleotides matching TRBD1. The CDR3 totals 16 residues. CDR1 and CDR2 from the germline V gene are SGHRS and YFSETQ. With V trimmed by 1 base and J by 3 bases, 4 bases remained unmatched. The CDR3 DNA follows: TGCGCCAGCAGCTTGATCCGGACAGGGGACACCGGGGAGCTGTTTTTT. Translating it yields CASSLIRTGDTGELFF.

The V and J genes are TRBV30 and TRBJ1-3; no clear D gene. Trimming cost V 1 base and J 1 base, with 8 bases left between them. The CDR3 runs 14 residues. Germline V lookup: CDR1 GTSNPN, CDR2 SVGIG (reference sequence). The CDR3 bases are TGTGCCTGGAGTGGGGCCCCATCTGGAAACACCATATATTTT. Protein sequence: CAWSGAPSGNTIYF.

This chain links TRBV21-1 with TRBJ2-5; the D call of TRBD2 is as the table states it, not checked on the DNA. TRBV21-1 corresponds to a pseudogene. CDR3 length: 15 amino acids. The CDR3 region is CASSKVASRRETQYF. The CDR3 DNA is TGTGCCAGCAGCAAAGTGGCTAGCAGGCGAGAGACCCAGTACTTC.

The chain employs TRBV5-1 and TRBJ2-5, with D possibly TRBD1 on 6 matching bases. In germline, CDR1 is SGHRS, CDR2 YFSETQ. Between the trimmed V and J ends, which lost 4 bases and 4 bases, there was a span of 17 bases. CDR3 length: 15 residues. CDR3 in DNA: TGCGCCAGCAGCGCGGATGGGGGCTTCAGAGAGACCCAGTACTTC. It translates to CASSADGGFRETQYF.

The V call is TRBV9, the J call TRBJ1-2; 8 bases are shared with TRBD1. The CDR3 runs 16 residues. CDR1 SGDLS and CDR2 YYNGEE come from the germline V gene. V gave up 4 bases and J gave up 0 bases; unmatched junction bases: 8. CDR3 loop: CASSIQQGVTNYGYTF. CDR3 coding DNA: TGTGCCAGCAGCATCCAACAGGGGGTTACTAACTATGGCTACACCTTC.

The chain employs TRBV4-3 and TRBJ2-3; TRBD1 agrees at 9 bases. V lost 4 bases and J lost 2; bases outside the gene matches: 4. CDR3 length: 15 residues. In germline, CDR1 is LGHNA, CDR2 YSLEER. CDR3 in DNA: TGCGCCAGCAGCCCCGGGACAGGGATCACAGATACGCAGTATTTT. Translated: CASSPGTGITDTQYF.

The chain is built from TRBV27 and TRBJ2-7; a weak D match, TRBD1 (6 bases). CDR1 and CDR2 (germline): MNHEY, SMNVEV (reference sequence). CDR3 length: 15 amino acids. Trimming took 5 bases from V and 7 from J, leaving 21 bases between them. This CDR3 reads CASSITQTGYREQYF. The CDR3 DNA reads TGTGCCAGCAGTATAACACAAACAGGGTATCGGGAGCAGTACTTC.

The chain uses TRBV2 and TRBJ2-5, with 9 bases identical to TRBD1. CDR1 SNHLY and CDR2 FYNNEI come from the germline V gene. The trim removed 6 bases at V and 5 bases at J, leaving 7 bases unmatched. The CDR3 contains 14 residues. The CDR3 DNA is TGTGCCAGCAGCGAGGACAGGGGTGTCGAGACCCAGTACTTC. Protein sequence: CASSEDRGVETQYF.

The chain combines TRBV25-1 with TRBJ2-1; no reliable D call. V lost 2 bases and J 8 bases, leaving 7 bases between the germline ends. This CDR3 spans 12 amino acids. Germline values: CDR1 MGHDK, CDR2 SYGVNS. CDR3 region: CASSEQWHEQFF. In DNA form, the CDR3 reads TGTGCCAGCAGTGAACAGTGGCATGAGCAGTTCTTC.

The chain combines TRBV10-3 with TRBJ2-1, with TRBD2 matching 14 bases. The ends lost 0 bases at V and 6 bases at J; junction bases unmatched: 7. This CDR3 is 18 amino acids long. In germline, CDR1 is ENHRY, CDR2 SYGVKD. In DNA form, the CDR3 reads TGTGCCATCAGTGAGTCCTTTTCCGGGACTAGCGGGAGCAATGAGCAGTTCTTC. Its protein product is CAISESFSGTSGSNEQFF.